This TCR beta chain was profiled in a study of cytomegalovirus exposure and HLA in healthy donors. This clone has only a few counts. The antigen remains undetermined. Amplification used 60 Vbeta primers and 13 Jbeta primers. The method was immunoSEQ multiplex PCR; TCRdb's version includes in-frame clones alone and lacks a portion of them. The sample contains under 200,000 clones, 75% to 90% of which appear only once. Germline CDR1 and CDR2: MGHRA and YSYEKL. V shed 4 bases and J shed 12 bases, with 16 bases lying between them. CDR3 size: 13 residues. Study results and limitations: According to a later analysis, most TCR beta chains associated with CMV appeared HLA-restricted. TCR beta V- and J-gene trimming, according to a later analysis, was linked to a missense DCLRE1C variant. Overall, approximately 150 TCR beta chains were annotated as cytomegalovirus-associated. TRBV6-2, TRBV6-3 and other indistinguishable V segments were excluded.

The receptor was isolated from a male donor in good health and CMV-seropositive. Source material: PBMCs. The V and J genes are TRBV4-1 and TRBJ2-1; D remains unclear. The CDR3 spells CASSPPDRGGQFF. The CDR3 nucleotides are TGCGCCAGCAGCCCCCCTGACCGAGGTGGGCAGTTCTTC.